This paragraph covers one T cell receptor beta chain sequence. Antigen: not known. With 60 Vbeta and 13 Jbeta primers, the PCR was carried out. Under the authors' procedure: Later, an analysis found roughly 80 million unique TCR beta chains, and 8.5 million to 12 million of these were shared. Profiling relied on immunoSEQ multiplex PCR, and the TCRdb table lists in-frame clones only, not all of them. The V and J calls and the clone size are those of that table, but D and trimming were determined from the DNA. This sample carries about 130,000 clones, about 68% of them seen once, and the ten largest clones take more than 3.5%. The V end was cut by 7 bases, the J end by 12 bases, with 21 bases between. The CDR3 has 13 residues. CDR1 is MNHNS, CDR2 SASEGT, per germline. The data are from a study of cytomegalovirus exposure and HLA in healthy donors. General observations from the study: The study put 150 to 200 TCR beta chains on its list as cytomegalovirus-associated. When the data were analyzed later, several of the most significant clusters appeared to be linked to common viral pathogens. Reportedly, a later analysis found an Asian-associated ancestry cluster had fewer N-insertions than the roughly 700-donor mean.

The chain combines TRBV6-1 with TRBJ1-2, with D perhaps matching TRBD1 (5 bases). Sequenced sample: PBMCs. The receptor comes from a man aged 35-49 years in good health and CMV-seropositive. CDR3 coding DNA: TGTGCCAGCATTGGGGGGGAACAACGTTGGGACACCTTC. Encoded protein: CASIGGEQRWDTF.